Following are 30 T cell receptor beta chains from one sample sequenced in a study of T cell changes during pregnancy in multiple sclerosis. Sequencing used immunoSEQ multiplex PCR; TCRdb keeps in-frame clones, though not all of them. The profile shows around 43,000 clones, 92% of them singletons. The specimen comprised CD4+ T cells from peripheral blood mononuclear cells, sampled before pregnancy. The receptor set was obtained from a female donor with multiple sclerosis, enrolled in a pregnancy study.

The chain carries TRBV28 and TRBJ1-5; tentative D call: TRBD1 (5 bases). Trimming took 6 bases from V and 8 from J, leaving 14 bases between them. CDR3 length: 13 amino acids. Germline V gene data show CDR1 as MDHEN and CDR2 as SYDVKM. The CDR3 spells CASSLPRGEPQHF. DNA of the CDR3: TGTGCCAGCAGCTTGCCTCGGGGGGAGCCCCAGCATTTT.

This chain links TRBV7-9 with TRBJ1-2, with D possibly matching TRBD1 (6 bases). CDR1 and CDR2 (germline): SEHNR, FQNEAQ (reference sequence). CDR3 length: 13 amino acids. Trimming pared 3 bases from V and 2 bases from J, leaving 7 bases between. The CDR3 region is CASSFQGNYGYTF. CDR3 nucleotides: TGTGCCAGCAGCTTCCAGGGGAACTATGGCTACACCTTC.

The chain couples TRBV2 to TRBJ1-1; D ambiguous. V shed 5 bases and J shed 2 bases, with 9 bases lying between them. CDR3 length: 13 residues. Germline loops: CDR1 SNHLY, CDR2 FYNNEI. CDR3: CASSNQVNTEAFF. For the CDR3, the DNA is TGTGCCAGCAGTAACCAGGTTAACACTGAAGCTTTCTTT.

The chain joins TRBV28 to TRBJ2-7; TRBD2 is a possible D gene (7 bases). This CDR3 has 15 amino acids. V lost 6 bases and J 7 bases, leaving 22 bases between the germline ends. The germline V gene has CDR1 MDHEN and CDR2 SYDVKM. The CDR3 sequence: CASSPRGGLIREQYF. In DNA form, the CDR3 reads TGTGCCAGCAGCCCTAGGGGGGGGCTAATACGGGAGCAGTACTTC.

The chain employs TRBV28 and TRBJ1-2, with 8 bases fitting TRBD1. CDR1 MDHEN and CDR2 SYDVKM come from the germline V gene. The CDR3 is 14 residues long. V was pared by 8 bases and J by 5 bases, with 10 bases of the junction left unmatched. CDR3 loop: CASCGGQGLYGYTF. DNA of the CDR3: TGTGCCAGCTGCGGTGGACAGGGATTATATGGCTACACCTTC.

The CDR3 loop is CASSIARTASTDTQYF. The CDR3 DNA sequence: TGTGCCAGTAGTATAGCGAGGACAGCTAGCACAGATACGCAGTATTTT. This rearrangement joins TRBV19 to TRBJ2-3, with D perhaps matching TRBD1 (6 bases). V dropped 1 base and J dropped 0 bases, with 11 bases sitting between them. CDR1 is LNHDA, CDR2 SQIVND, per germline (reference sequence). This CDR3 region has 16 residues. The whole variable domain, remainder taken from reference TRBV19 and TRBJ2-3, is DGGITQSPKYLFRKEGQNVTLSCEQNLNHDAMYWYRQDPGQGLRLIYYSQIVNDFQKGDIAEGYSVSREKKESFPLTVTSAQKNPTAFYLCASSIARTASTDTQYFGPGTRLTVL.

V and J are TRBV6-6 and TRBJ1-2; 10 bases are a match to TRBD1. V trimming: 6 bases; J trimming: 8 bases; junction bases outside the gene matches: 6. Germline CDR1 and CDR2: MNHNY and SVGAGI (reference sequence). The CDR3 contains 13 residues. CDR3 amino acids: CASSLGTGVGYTF. The CDR3 DNA reads TGTGCCAGCAGCCTCGGGACAGGGGTAGGCTACACCTTC.

In its sample, this clone was seen once. The chain carries TRBV9 and TRBJ2-1; D may be TRBD2 (5 bases). The V gene's germline CDR1 is SGDLS and CDR2 YYNGEE. V was cut by 0 bases and J by 10 bases, with 17 bases left in between. This CDR3 has 15 amino acids. The CDR3 sequence: CASSVGVRTPFEQFF. The CDR3 DNA follows: TGTGCCAGCAGCGTAGGTGTTAGGACTCCCTTCGAGCAGTTCTTC.

J is TRBJ2-1 and V is TRBV18; perhaps TRBD1 as D (7 bases). Trimming removed 4 bases at V and 3 bases at J, with 16 bases between. The CDR3 has 16 amino acids. The germline gives CDR1 KGHSH, CDR2 LQKENI. The DNA of the CDR3 is TGTGCCAGCTCACATGGCGCAGGGGGGATCTACAATGAGCAGTTCTTC. Its protein is CASSHGAGGIYNEQFF.

This chain joins TRBV5-4 and TRBJ1-3; 7 bases match TRBD1. Per germline, CDR1 SGHNT and CDR2 YYREEE (reference sequence). This CDR3 comprises 16 residues. With 3 bases clipped from V and 0 bases from J, the junction kept 6 bases outside the gene matches. The CDR3 DNA follows: TGTGCCAGCAGCTCGGGACAGTCGTTCTCTGGAAACACCATATATTTT. Protein product: CASSSGQSFSGNTIYF.

The V and J genes are TRBV29-1 and TRBJ2-3, with 14 bases that match TRBD2. Germline CDR1 and CDR2: SQVTM and ANQGSEA. Trimming at V came to 5 bases and at J to 5 bases, leaving 6 bases not matched to a gene. The CDR3 runs to 15 residues. DNA for the CDR3: TGCAGCGTTAATTTCGGGACTAGCGGGGGAGATACGCAGTATTTT. It yields the protein CSVNFGTSGGDTQYF.

The rearrangement links TRBV18 to TRBJ2-7; D possibly corresponds to TRBD2 (5 bases). The CDR3 runs 15 residues. The germline CDR1 and CDR2 sequences are KGHSH and LQKENI. V was pared by 4 bases and J by 0 bases, with 13 bases between. CDR3 sequence: CASSRYQGSSYEQYF. The CDR3 DNA reads TGTGCCAGCTCACGGTATCAAGGGAGCTCCTACGAGCAGTACTTC.

The CDR3 nucleotides read TGTGCCAGCAGTTCCGGGGGGACAGGGACAGATACGCAGTATTTT. It is translated as CASSSGGTGTDTQYF. The rearrangement uses TRBV6-5 and TRBJ2-3; 9 bases are a match to TRBD1. Trimming at V came to 4 bases and at J to 3 bases, leaving 5 bases not matched to a gene. Per germline, CDR1 MNHEY and CDR2 SVGAGI. This CDR3 has 15 amino acids.

The chain couples TRBV7-2 to TRBJ1-1; D is unresolved. Deletions cut 0 bases from V and 5 bases from J, with 7 bases between. The CDR3 covers 13 residues. Germline values: CDR1 SGHTA, CDR2 FQGNSA. The CDR3 DNA is TGTGCCAGCAGCTTAGCCGAGGGAACTGAAGCTTTCTTT. Translating gives CASSLAEGTEAFF.

The V gene is TRBV20-1, the J gene TRBJ1-2; D uncertain. Germline CDR1 is DFQATT and CDR2 is SNEGSKA (reference sequence). This CDR3 is 11 amino acids long. The V end was cut by 5 bases, the J end by 4 bases, with 8 bases between. CDR3 nucleotide sequence: TGCAGTGCTGTCACAGTCTATGGCTACACCTTC. This sequence encodes CSAVTVYGYTF.

The CDR3 DNA follows: TGTGCCAGCAGCTTGAAAACAGGGCTCATGAACACTGAAGCTTTCTTT. It codes for CASSLKTGLMNTEAFF. V and J are TRBV5-6 and TRBJ1-1; possibly TRBD1 for D (6 bases). V shed 1 base and J shed 0 bases, with 13 bases lying between them. Looked up from germline, CDR1 is SGHDT and CDR2 is YYEEEE. The CDR3 has 16 residues.

The chain uses TRBV16 and TRBJ2-5, with 9 nucleotides matching TRBD2. The J segment lost 4 bases and the V segment lost 1 base, leaving 16 bases of the junction unmatched. CDR3 length equals 19 residues. The V gene's germline CDR1 is KGHSY and CDR2 FQNENV. Here the CDR3 DNA reads TGTGCCAGCAGCCAATGGGCGGCTCCGGGACTAGCCAAGGGAGAGACCCAGTACTTC. Translating it yields CASSQWAAPGLAKGETQYF.

This clone was counted once. The chain carries TRBV5-1 and TRBJ1-1; perhaps TRBD1 as D (5 bases). The CDR3 length is 11 residues. Germline V gene sequence: CDR1 SGHRS, CDR2 YFSETQ. The germline V and J ends were trimmed by 4 bases and 11 bases, with 12 bases remaining between them. The CDR3 is CASSGGGWAFF. The CDR3 nucleotides are TGCGCCAGCAGCGGGGGAGGTTGGGCTTTCTTT.

V usage is TRBV6-5 and J usage is TRBJ1-1; 10 bases are shared with TRBD1. CDR3 size: 15 residues. V lost 7 bases, J lost 5 bases, and 10 bases stayed unmatched. Germline CDR1 reads MNHEY; CDR2 reads SVGAGI. This CDR3 reads CASTLLGTGVTEAFF. CDR3 nucleotide sequence: TGTGCCAGCACGCTACTGGGGACAGGGGTGACTGAAGCTTTCTTT.

V is TRBV7-2 and J is TRBJ2-1, with 7 nucleotides matching TRBD2. V lost 6 bases, J lost 0 bases, and 5 bases stayed unmatched. There are 15 residues in the CDR3. The V gene's germline CDR1 is SGHTA and CDR2 FQGNSA. CDR3 sequence: CASRTIAGSYNEQFF. DNA of the CDR3: TGTGCCAGCAGAACCATAGCGGGCTCCTACAATGAGCAGTTCTTC.

J is TRBJ2-5 and V is TRBV14; 14 nucleotides line up with TRBD2. The germline CDR1 and CDR2 sequences are SGHDN and FVKESK. The CDR3 contains 15 residues. Trimming cost V 4 bases and J 5 bases; bases outside gene matches: 3. The CDR3 bases are TGTGCCAGCAGCCCGCGGACTAGCGGGGGGGAGACCCAGTACTTC. Translated: CASSPRTSGGETQYF.

This chain uses TRBV25-1 with TRBJ2-7; D is possibly TRBD1 (5 bases). With 8 bases removed from V and 1 base from J, the gap between germline ends came to 18 bases. CDR1 and CDR2 (germline): MGHDK, SYGVNS. CDR3 size: 15 residues. The CDR3 reads CASQARQGFSYEQYF. The DNA of the CDR3 is TGTGCCAGCCAAGCCCGCCAGGGATTTTCCTACGAGCAGTACTTC.

This chain connects TRBV12-5 to TRBJ2-5; D may be TRBD1 or TRBD2 (9 bases each). The CDR3 totals 22 residues. The V end was cut by 5 bases, the J end by 0 bases, with 34 bases between. Germline CDR1 and CDR2: LGHNT and FRNRAP. The CDR3 DNA reads as TGTGCTAGTGGTCCCGTACCGGGACAGGGAGTTGAAAGCGGGAGGTACCAAGAGACCCAGTACTTC. This translates into CASGPVPGQGVESGRYQETQYF.

The chain couples TRBV1 to TRBJ1-5; the table's D call TRBD1 went unverified against the DNA. TRBV1 constitutes a pseudogene. The length of the CDR3 is 14 residues. As DNA, the CDR3 is TGCACCAGCAGCCAAGGGAGACAGAATCAGCCCCAGCATTTT. It is translated as CTSSQGRQNQPQHF.

The chain is built from TRBV28 and TRBJ1-1; 8 bases match TRBD1. Germline-derived CDR1 and CDR2 are MDHEN and SYDVKM. The CDR3 consists of 14 residues. Unmatched junction bases numbered 5, after V lost 6 bases and J lost 2 bases. The CDR3 DNA is TGTGCCAGCAGAAGACAGGGGATCAACACTGAAGCTTTCTTT. It is translated as CASRRQGINTEAFF.

The chain recombines TRBV5-1 with TRBJ2-3; weak D call: TRBD1 (6 bases). V lost 0 bases and J 2 bases, leaving 19 bases between the germline ends. The CDR3 has 18 amino acids. Germline V gene sequence: CDR1 SGHRS, CDR2 YFSETQ. The CDR3 spells CASSLAPKQGRDTDTQYF. CDR3 nucleotide sequence: TGCGCCAGCAGCTTGGCCCCCAAACAGGGTAGGGACACAGATACGCAGTATTTT.

This rearrangement joins TRBV14 to TRBJ2-2; 9 nucleotides agree with TRBD1. CDR1 and CDR2 (germline): SGHDN, FVKESK. The CDR3 consists of 15 residues. The V gene end was trimmed by 4 bases and the J gene end by 4 bases; junction bases not matched to a gene: 4. CDR3 sequence reads: CASSLRTGVTGELFF. The DNA of the CDR3 is TGTGCCAGCAGCCTGCGGACAGGGGTCACCGGGGAGCTGTTTTTT.

This clone was counted once. The chain recombines TRBV9 with TRBJ2-3, with TRBD2 matching over 8 bases. The CDR3 runs 17 residues. Germline V lookup: CDR1 SGDLS, CDR2 YYNGEE. Unmatched junction bases numbered 13, after V lost 3 bases and J lost 4 bases. The CDR3 sequence: CASSAVAGGMFADTQYF. Written as DNA, the CDR3 is TGTGCCAGCAGCGCCGTTGCGGGAGGTATGTTTGCAGATACGCAGTATTTT.

The rearrangement uses TRBV2 and TRBJ2-7; 12 bases align to TRBD2. V was clipped by 3 bases and J by 2 bases; unmatched bases: 2. The CDR3 has 15 residues. The germline CDR1 and CDR2 sequences are SNHLY and FYNNEI. The CDR3 reads CASSDGLAGTYEQYF. The CDR3 nucleotides are TGTGCCAGCAGTGACGGACTAGCGGGAACCTACGAGCAGTACTTC.

This clone was seen once. The V gene is TRBV4-3, the J gene TRBJ1-1; D gene unclear. The germline V gene encodes CDR1 LGHNA and CDR2 YSLEER. V was pared by 0 bases and J by 0 bases, with 8 bases between. The CDR3 length is 15 residues. The CDR3 region has the DNA TGCGCCAGCAGCCAAGACAACTCAATGAACACTGAAGCTTTCTTT. Translation: CASSQDNSMNTEAFF.